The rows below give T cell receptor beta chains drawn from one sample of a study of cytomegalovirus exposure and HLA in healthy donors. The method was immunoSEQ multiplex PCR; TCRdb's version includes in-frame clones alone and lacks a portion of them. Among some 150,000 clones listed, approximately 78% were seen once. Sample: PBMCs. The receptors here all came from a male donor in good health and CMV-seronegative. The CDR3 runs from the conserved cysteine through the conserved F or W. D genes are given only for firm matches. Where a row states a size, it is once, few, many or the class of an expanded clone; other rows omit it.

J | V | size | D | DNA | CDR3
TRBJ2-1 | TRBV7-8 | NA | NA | TGTGCCAGCAGCTTCGGGAGGGGGCTCGGCGAGCAGTTCTTC | CASSFGRGLGEQFF
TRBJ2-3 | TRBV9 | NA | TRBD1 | TGTGCCAGCAGCGGAGGGACAGGGGCGGCAGATACGCAGTATTTT | CASSGGTGAADTQYF
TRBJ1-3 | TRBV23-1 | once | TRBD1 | TGCGCCAGCAGTCAAGGGACAGCGAACGACTCTGGAAACACCATATATTTT | CASSQGTANDSGNTIYF
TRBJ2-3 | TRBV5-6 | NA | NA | TGTGCCAGCAGCTTGGGGGCAGGGTGGGAGTATTTT | CASSLGAGWEYF
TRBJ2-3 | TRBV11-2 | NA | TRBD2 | TGTGCCAGCAGCTTACTAGCGGGGGGGCATACAGATACGCAGTATTTT | CASSLLAGGHTDTQYF
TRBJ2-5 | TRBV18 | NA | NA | TGTGCCAGCTCACCACCGTCTCCAGGGGAGACCCAGTACTTC | CASSPPSPGETQYF
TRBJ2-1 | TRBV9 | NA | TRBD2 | TGTGCCAGCAGCGTTGGGGGAGGGCCCGGCAATGAGCAGTTCTTC | CASSVGGGPGNEQFF
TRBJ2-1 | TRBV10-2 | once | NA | TGCGCCAGCAGTGAGTTTCTCAATGAGCAGTTCTTC | CASSEFLNEQFF
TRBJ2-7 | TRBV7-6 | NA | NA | TGTGCCAGCAGCCCCGAGGACGGGGACGAGCAGTACTTC | CASSPEDGDEQYF
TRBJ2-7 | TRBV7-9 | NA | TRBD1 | TGTTCCAGCAGCTCCGGACAGGGGTGGCAGTACTTC | CSSSSGQGWQYF
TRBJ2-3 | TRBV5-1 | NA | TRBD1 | TGCGCCAGCAGCCCGACAGGGGGTCCCACAGATACGCAGTATTTT | CASSPTGGPTDTQYF
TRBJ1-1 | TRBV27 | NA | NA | TGTGCCAGCGGTCAGGGTATTGGCACTGAAGCTTTCTTT | CASGQGIGTEAFF
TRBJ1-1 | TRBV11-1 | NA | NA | TGTGCCAGCAGCTTAGCCCCTCCGGGTCGGGGGACTGAAGCTTTCTTT | CASSLAPPGRGTEAFF
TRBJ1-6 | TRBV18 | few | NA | TGTGCCAGCTCCTCGGGGAGGGACTCACCCCTCCACTTT | CASSSGRDSPLHF
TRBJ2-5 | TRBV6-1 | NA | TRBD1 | TGTGCCATCGGACAGGAACAAGAGACCCAGTACTTC | CAIGQEQETQYF
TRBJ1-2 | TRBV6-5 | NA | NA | TGTGCCAGCAGTTCTTTTAACTATGGCTACACCTTC | CASSSFNYGYTF
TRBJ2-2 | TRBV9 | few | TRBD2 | TGTGCCAGCTCTTCTTCAGGTCGGCTAGCGGGAGGATCATTTACCGGGGAGCTGTTTTTT | CASSSSGRLAGGSFTGELFF
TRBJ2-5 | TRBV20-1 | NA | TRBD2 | TGCAGTGCTGGGGGAGGGGAGACCCAGTACTTC | CSAGGGETQYF
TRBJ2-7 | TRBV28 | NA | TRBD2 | TGTGCCAGCCGACTAGCGGGGGATTCCTACGAGCAGTACTTC | CASRLAGDSYEQYF
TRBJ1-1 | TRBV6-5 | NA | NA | TGTGCCAGCAGTTACTCACGGGTACGCACTGAAGCTTTCTTT | CASSYSRVRTEAFF
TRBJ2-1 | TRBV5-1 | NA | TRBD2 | TGCGCCAGCAGCGCGGGGGGGATGGCCGAAGAGCAGTTCTTC | CASSAGGMAEEQFF
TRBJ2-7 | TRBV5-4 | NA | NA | TGTGCCAGCAGCCGAACGACAGGCTCCTACGAGCAGTACTTC | CASSRTTGSYEQYF
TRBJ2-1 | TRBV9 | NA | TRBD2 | TGTGCCAGCAGCAGCGGGGGTTCCTACAATGAGCAGTTCTTC | CASSSGGSYNEQFF
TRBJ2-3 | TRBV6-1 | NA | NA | TGTGCCAGCAAGGGGGGAGGGCCAACAGATACGCAGTATTTT | CASKGGGPTDTQYF
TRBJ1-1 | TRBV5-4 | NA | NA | TGTGCCAGCAGACCAATAGAACAGAGTGAAGCTTTCTTT | CASRPIEQSEAFF
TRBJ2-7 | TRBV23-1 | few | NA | TGCGCCAGCAGTCAATCCGGGACTCTAACCTACGAGCAGTACTTC | CASSQSGTLTYEQYF
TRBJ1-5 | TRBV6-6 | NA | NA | TGTGCCAGCAGTATCGGGAGTTTTGGCAATCAGCCCCAGCATTTT | CASSIGSFGNQPQHF
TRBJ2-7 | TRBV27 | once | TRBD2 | TGTGCCAGCAGTTTACAGGGAGGGGAGCAGTACTTT | CASSLQGGEQYF
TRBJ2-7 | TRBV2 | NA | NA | TGTGCCAGCCTTGGGACAAGGAAGAGCGAGCAGTACTTC | CASLGTRKSEQYF
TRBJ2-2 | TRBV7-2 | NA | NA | TGTGCCAGCAGCTTATATATCACCGGGGAGCTGTTTTTT | CASSLYITGELFF
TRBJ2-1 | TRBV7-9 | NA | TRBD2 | TGTGCCAGCAGCTTAGTGCAGACTAGCGGTTCCGGCTCCTACAATGAGCAGTTCTTC | CASSLVQTSGSGSYNEQFF
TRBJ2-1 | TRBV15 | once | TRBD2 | TGTGCCACCAGCAGGTTTAGCGGGGGTCACAATGAGCAGTTCTTC | CATSRFSGGHNEQFF
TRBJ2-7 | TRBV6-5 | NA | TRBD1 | TGTGCCAGCAGTTGGGCGGGGACAGGGTATTCCGAGCAGTACTTC | CASSWAGTGYSEQYF
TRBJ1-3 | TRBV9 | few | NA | TGTGCCAGCAGCGTAGATCAGGGGTCTACTGGAAACACCATATATTTT | CASSVDQGSTGNTIYF
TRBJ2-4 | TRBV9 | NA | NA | TGTGCCAGCAGCAAGTACTCGGAGGACATTCAGTACTTC | CASSKYSEDIQYF
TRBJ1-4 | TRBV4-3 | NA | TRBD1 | TGCGCCAGCAGCCAGGATCCGACAGGGGTAGGGGAAAAACTGTTTTTT | CASSQDPTGVGEKLFF
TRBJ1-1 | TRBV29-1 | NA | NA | TGCAGCGTTGAAGGAGGGCGGAGGACTGAAGCTTTCTTT | CSVEGGRRTEAFF
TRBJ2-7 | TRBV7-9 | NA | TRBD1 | TGTGCCAGCAGCTTAGTGGAAGGGGGCGTTTACGAGCAGTACTTC | CASSLVEGGVYEQYF
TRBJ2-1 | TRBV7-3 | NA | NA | TGTGCCAGCAGCTCTTCCTCCGGGAACAATGAGCAGTTCTTC | CASSSSSGNNEQFF
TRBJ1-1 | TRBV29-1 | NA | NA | TGCAGCGCGGAAATGGACAGCAATAACACTGAAGCTTTCTTT | CSAEMDSNNTEAFF
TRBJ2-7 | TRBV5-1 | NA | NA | TGCGCCAGCAGCCCAGGTGTACCCTACGAGCAGTACTTC | CASSPGVPYEQYF
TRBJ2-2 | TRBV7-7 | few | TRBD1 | TGTGCTAGCAGCGAGAAGACAGGGATTAACACCGGGGAGCTGTTTTTT | CASSEKTGINTGELFF
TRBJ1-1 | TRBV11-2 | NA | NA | TGTGCCAGCAGCGAGGGGGGGAGAAAAGCTTTCTTT | CASSEGGRKAFF
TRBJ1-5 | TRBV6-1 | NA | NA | TGTGCCAGCAGTGAATGGACACAAGTCAATCAGCCCCAGCATTTT | CASSEWTQVNQPQHF
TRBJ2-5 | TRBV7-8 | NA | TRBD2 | TGTGCCAGCAGCTCCGGGACTAGCGGGAGATGGGAGACCCAGTACTTC | CASSSGTSGRWETQYF
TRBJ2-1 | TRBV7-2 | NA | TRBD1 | TGTGCCAGCAGCCGCGCACCGGGACAGGGGGCCAATGAGCAGTTCTTC | CASSRAPGQGANEQFF
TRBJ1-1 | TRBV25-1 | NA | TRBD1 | TGTGCCAGCAGTGTCCAACAGGGGTCGTTAGGCACTGAAGCTTTCTTT | CASSVQQGSLGTEAFF
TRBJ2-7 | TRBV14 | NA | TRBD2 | TGTGCCAGCAGCCAGACTAGCGGCTTCTACGAGCAGTACTTC | CASSQTSGFYEQYF
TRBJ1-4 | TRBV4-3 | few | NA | TGCGCCAGCAGCCAAGATTTGGTCAGGGCCGGGGGTAATGAAAAACTGTTTTTT | CASSQDLVRAGGNEKLFF
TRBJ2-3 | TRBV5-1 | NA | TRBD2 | TGCGCCAGCAGCTTTTACGGGAGGGTTGGCACAGATACGCAGTATTTT | CASSFYGRVGTDTQYF
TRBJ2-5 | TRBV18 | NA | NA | TGTGCCAGCTCACCCTCAGCGGGCTGGGGGCAAGAGACCCAGTACTTC | CASSPSAGWGQETQYF
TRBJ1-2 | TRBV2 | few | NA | TGTGCCAGCAGTGAGGGCAGCAACTATGGCTACACCTTC | CASSEGSNYGYTF
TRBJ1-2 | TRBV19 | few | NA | TGTGCCAGTAGTCCCACGGATACAGGCGGCTACACCTTC | CASSPTDTGGYTF
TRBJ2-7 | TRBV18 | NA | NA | TGTGCCAGCTCACCTAGCTCAGTGCTTTCCTACGAGCAGTACTTC | CASSPSSVLSYEQYF
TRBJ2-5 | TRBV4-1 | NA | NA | TGCGCCAGCAGCCAAGCTGGGTGGGAGAAGGAGACCCAGTACTTC | CASSQAGWEKETQYF
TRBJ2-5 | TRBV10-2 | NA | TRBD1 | TGCGCCAGCAGTGAGTCGGTGACAGGGGAAAGGAACTTC | CASSESVTGERNF
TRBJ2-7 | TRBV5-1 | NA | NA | TGCGCCAGCAGCTTGAATGCGGCGGGATCCGGCTACGAGCAGTACTTC | CASSLNAAGSGYEQYF
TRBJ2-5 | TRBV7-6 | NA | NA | TGTGCCAGCAGCTTTAAGCCAGAGACCCAGTACTTC | CASSFKPETQYF
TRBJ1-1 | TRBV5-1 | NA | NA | TGCGCCAGCAACAACCCAGAGAACACTGAAGCTTTCTTT | CASNNPENTEAFF